This TCR beta chain was sequenced in a study of blood T cell repertoires in COVID-19. In the study overall: Some COVID-19 samples were acute and others convalescent; all came from the United States, Italy and Spain. Sample material is recorded as cDNA or gDNA derived from T cells, B-cell-depleted T cells, or PBMCs.

A Seattle source enrolled patients during active infection and followed them longitudinally. Per the original methods: Researchers report that nucleated cell counts were estimated from reference gene primer amplification. TCRdb's copy holds only in-frame clones and misses some; the assay was immunoSEQ multiplex PCR. V and J calls and clone size follow that table, whereas D and trimming were derived from the DNA. The data show 200,000 to 250,000 clones, approximately 78% seen once. The sequenced sample consisted of peripheral blood. This sequence was found in a woman between 65 and 79 years old with COVID-19, enrolled during active disease.

In DNA, the CDR3 is TGTGCCATCAGGGCTAGCGGGGCCTATTCCTACGAGCAGTACTTC. It yields the protein CAIRASGAYSYEQYF. This chain connects TRBV10-3 to TRBJ2-7, with TRBD2 matching over 9 bases. Losses at the gene ends were 6 bases for V and 1 base for J; bases not matched to a gene: 7. Germline V gene lookup returns CDR1 ENHRY and CDR2 SYGVKD. The CDR3 length is 15 residues.